This T cell receptor (beta chain) was found in a study of identical twins. The length of the CDR3 is 13 residues. Germline V CDR1 and CDR2: DFQATT, SNEGSKA (reference sequence). Trimming took 6 bases from V and 0 from J, leaving 11 bases between them. TCRdb re-analysed the 5' RACE reads in MiXCR, keeping a single row per CDR3 protein. The repertoire holds a few hundred thousand distinct CDR3 sequences, with about 24% as singletons. These data were likewise used in another study, on T cells expressing NK-cell markers. In that study: Within the sequenced cohort of eight donors, seven exhibited HCMV seropositivity and one was seronegative. Six donors had dominant NKG2C+ clonotypes that comprised roughly 1.0-8% of their CD8+ T cells. For several donors, these clonotypes were likewise the leading ones in the CD3+CD56-NKG2C+ fraction.

The receptor comes from a woman between 18 and 30 years old in good health. The chain links TRBV20-1 to TRBJ2-5; D may be TRBD2 (5 bases). Sequenced sample: CD4+ T cells sorted from blood. In DNA form, the CDR3 reads TGCAGTGCCTCGGAGCGGTACCAAGAGACCCAGTACTTC. It encodes CSASERYQETQYF.